Following are 23 T cell receptor beta chains from one sample sequenced in a study of blood T cell repertoires in COVID-19. Sequenced by immunoSEQ multiplex PCR; TCRdb stores in-frame clones only, minus some. The sample holds over 50,000 clones; around 87% are singletons and the top ten take around 15%. Sequencing input: peripheral blood. These TCRs come from a human donor in a cohort sampled during active COVID-19.

V usage is TRBV30 and J usage is TRBJ2-7; 8 bases match TRBD1. V lost 5 bases to trimming and J lost 7 bases; unmatched junction nucleotides: 7. Germline-derived CDR1 and CDR2 are GTSNPN and SVGIG (reference sequence). This CDR3 is 12 amino acids long. This CDR3 reads CAWGQGLVEQYF. In DNA form, the CDR3 reads TGTGCCTGGGGACAGGGCTTAGTGGAGCAGTACTTC. The variable domain in full, completed from reference TRBV30 and TRBJ2-7, reads SQTIHQWPATLVQPVGSPLSLECTVEGTSNPNLYWYRQAAGRGLQLLFYSVGIGQISSEVPQNLSASRPQDRQFILSSKKLLLSDSGFYLCAWGQGLVEQYFGPGTRLTVT.

The chain combines TRBV27 with TRBJ2-1, with 8 bases that match TRBD2. The CDR3 covers 17 residues. V was pared by 10 bases and J by 0 bases, with 14 bases of the junction left unmatched. Germline V gives CDR1 MNHEY, CDR2 SMNVEV (reference sequence). The DNA for the CDR3 is TGTGCCATTTCCCGGGCTAGCGGGTTTAGCTCCTACAATGAGCAGTTCTTC. It yields the protein CAISRASGFSSYNEQFF.

V gene TRBV7-3 combines with J gene TRBJ2-2; D ambiguous. Germline CDR1 SGHTA, CDR2 FQGTGA. The V and J ends lost 2 bases and 4 bases respectively, with 8 bases between them. The CDR3 is 14 residues long. The DNA for the CDR3 is TGTGCCAGCAGCTTAGGAGTTCTCACCGGGGAGCTGTTTTTT. Protein: CASSLGVLTGELFF.

The chain couples TRBV28 to TRBJ1-1; D not resolved. Germline assignment: CDR1 MDHEN and CDR2 SYDVKM. The CDR3 runs 12 residues. Trimming shortened V by 3 bases and J by 4 bases, and 6 bases separated the two germline ends. CDR3 in DNA: TGTGCCAGCAGTTTGAGACTCACTGAAGCTTTCTTT. Amino acid sequence: CASSLRLTEAFF.

The chain combines TRBV11-3 with TRBJ2-1; a weak D match, TRBD1 (6 bases). Germline lookup yields CDR1 SGHNT and CDR2 YENEEA. This CDR3 is built from 16 residues. The germline V and J ends were trimmed by 3 bases and 5 bases, with 17 bases remaining between them. CDR3 sequence: CASSLGGQGRNNEQFF. The CDR3 DNA reads TGTGCCAGCAGCTTGGGTGGCCAGGGGCGCAACAATGAGCAGTTCTTC.

The chain carries TRBV18 and TRBJ2-6; 11 nucleotides align to TRBD1. This CDR3 has 20 amino acids. Germline loops: CDR1 KGHSH, CDR2 LQKENI. V gave up 3 bases and J gave up 4 bases; unmatched junction bases: 14. The CDR3 here is CASSPSLIGQGANGANVLTF. CDR3 nucleotide sequence: TGTGCCAGCTCACCCTCTTTGATTGGACAGGGGGCGAACGGGGCCAACGTCCTGACTTTC.

CDR3 in DNA: TGTGCCATCAGTGACCCGGGACAGGGTCGCCACGAGCAGTACTTC. Translation: CAISDPGQGRHEQYF. The chain has TRBV10-3 and TRBJ2-7, with 9 bases that match TRBD1. The CDR3 runs to 15 residues. Unmatched junction bases numbered 8, after V lost 3 bases and J lost 5 bases. The germline gives CDR1 ENHRY, CDR2 SYGVKD.

V is TRBV6-4 and J is TRBJ2-7, with a possible D match to TRBD2 (5 bases). Germline-derived CDR1 and CDR2 are MRHNA and SNTAGT. The CDR3 has 13 residues. Trimming pared 5 bases from V and 5 bases from J, leaving 13 bases between. In DNA form, the CDR3 reads TGTGCCAGCAGTACTGAGGACGGGAACGAGCAGTACTTC. Its protein product is CASSTEDGNEQYF.

The chain uses TRBV4-1 and TRBJ2-2, with 7 bases that match TRBD1. V lost 3 bases to trimming and J lost 5 bases; unmatched junction nucleotides: 6. CDR3 length: 15 amino acids. The germline gives CDR1 MGHRA, CDR2 YSYEKL. The CDR3 spells CASSHNDRVTGELFF. CDR3 DNA sequence: TGCGCCAGCAGCCATAATGACAGGGTGACCGGGGAGCTGTTTTTT.

This chain joins TRBV28 and TRBJ2-3; the match to TRBD2 covers 14 bases. From germline, CDR1 is MDHEN and CDR2 SYDVKM. The V segment lost 1 base and the J segment 0 bases; nucleotides outside the gene matches: 6. The CDR3 is made up of 19 amino acids. The CDR3 DNA is TGTGCCAGCAGTTTATACGGGACTAGCGGGAGCCCCAGCACAGATACGCAGTATTTT. Its protein product is CASSLYGTSGSPSTDTQYF.

The V gene is TRBV7-2, the J gene TRBJ1-4, with 9 nucleotides matching TRBD1. Trimming took 4 bases from V and 8 from J; bases not matched to a gene: 8. The germline gives CDR1 SGHTA, CDR2 FQGNSA. The CDR3 consists of 15 residues. For the CDR3, the DNA is TGTGCCAGCAGCTCCACAGGGGGCGTCTACGAAAAACTGTTTTTT. Translated, it gives CASSSTGGVYEKLFF.

The rearrangement links TRBV6-5 to TRBJ2-2; the D gene is possibly TRBD2 (7 bases). V was shortened by 7 bases and J by 6 bases, with 15 bases between the two germline ends. There are 14 residues in the CDR3. From germline, CDR1 is MNHEY and CDR2 SVGAGI. The DNA of the CDR3 is TGTGCCAGCATGGTTAAGGGGGGGGCCGGGGAGCTGTTTTTT. It is translated as CASMVKGGAGELFF.

This clone was counted between two and nine times. The V call is TRBV7-9, the J call TRBJ2-7; 7 bases are shared with TRBD1. Trimming at V came to 4 bases and at J to 0 bases, leaving 9 bases not matched to a gene. From germline, CDR1 is SEHNR and CDR2 FQNEAQ (reference sequence). CDR3 length equals 16 residues. CDR3 sequence reads: CASSSTRDRNSYEQYF. The DNA of the CDR3 is TGTGCCAGCAGCTCTACCCGGGACAGAAACTCCTACGAGCAGTACTTC.

The rearrangement uses TRBV9 and TRBJ2-3, with a weak D call TRBD2 (6 bases). Per the germline V gene, CDR1 is SGDLS and CDR2 is YYNGEE. V was pared by 0 bases and J by 5 bases, with 10 bases between. The CDR3 loop spans 14 amino acids. In DNA, the CDR3 is TGTGCCAGCAGCGTAGTAGGTAGCGGAGATACGCAGTATTTT. Amino acid sequence: CASSVVGSGDTQYF.

The J gene is TRBJ2-5, the V gene TRBV21-1; TRBD1, the D gene given by the table, was not confirmed from the DNA. TRBV21-1 is noted as a pseudogene. The CDR3 is 15 amino acids. The CDR3 protein is CASSNNRAYQETQYF. CDR3 coding DNA: TGTGCCAGCAGCAATAACAGGGCGTACCAAGAGACCCAGTACTTC.

CDR3 region: CASSLNRQTEAFF. The CDR3 bases are TGCGCCAGCAGCTTGAACCGACAGACTGAAGCTTTCTTT. The gene calls are TRBV5-1 and TRBJ1-1; possibly TRBD1 for D (5 bases). The V gene's germline CDR1 is SGHRS and CDR2 YFSETQ. The CDR3 runs 13 residues. Trimming stripped 1 base from V and 5 bases from J, with 9 bases between.

CDR3: CASSLGGTGGNEQFF. The CDR3 region has the DNA TGTGCCAGCAGCTTAGGGGGGACAGGGGGCAATGAGCAGTTCTTC. The V gene is TRBV7-8, the J gene TRBJ2-1; 11 bases agree with TRBD1. Germline assignment: CDR1 SGHVS and CDR2 FQNEAQ. V was clipped by 1 base and J by 6 bases; unmatched bases: 2. The CDR3 loop spans 15 amino acids.

V and J are TRBV5-1 and TRBJ2-7, with 7 positions matching TRBD1. Trimming removed 4 bases from V and 5 bases from J; junction bases left unmatched: 18. Germline-derived CDR1 and CDR2 are SGHRS and YFSETQ. The CDR3 has 17 amino acids. The CDR3 protein is CASSRNYQEGARNEQYF. DNA of the CDR3: TGCGCCAGCAGCCGCAATTACCAAGAGGGGGCTCGAAACGAGCAGTACTTC. Looking up the rest from reference TRBV5-1 and TRBJ2-7 gives the full variable domain: KAGVTQTPRYLIKTRGQQVTLSCSPISGHRSVSWYQQTPGQGLQFLFEYFSETQRNKGNFPGRFSGRQFSNSRSEMNVSTLELGDSALYLCASSRNYQEGARNEQYFGPGTRLTVT.

The chain is built from TRBV29-1 and TRBJ1-2; D possibly corresponds to TRBD1 (6 bases). V was pared by 6 bases and J by 6 bases, with 20 bases between. Germline CDR1 and CDR2: SQVTM and ANQGSEA. The CDR3 spans 14 residues. CDR3 amino acids: CSVAVRAGANGYTF. In nucleotides, the CDR3 is TGCAGCGTCGCAGTTAGAGCAGGGGCAAATGGCTACACCTTC.

CDR3 nucleotides: TGTGCCAGCAGCTTGGGGCTAGTCTACGAGCAGTACTTC. It specifies CASSLGLVYEQYF. The chain is built from TRBV5-5 and TRBJ2-7; D gene uncertain. Germline V CDR1 and CDR2: SGHKS, YYEKEE (reference sequence). V was clipped by 0 bases and J by 3 bases, with 7 bases between them. This CDR3 region has 13 residues.

The chain carries TRBV13 and TRBJ2-3; TRBD1 matches 8 bases. The V gene end was trimmed by 6 bases and the J gene end by 7 bases; junction bases not matched to a gene: 6. Germline V gene lookup returns CDR1 PRHDT and CDR2 FYEKMQ (reference sequence). The CDR3 length is 13 residues. CDR3 bases: TGTGCCAGCAGGAGGTCAGGGGGCAATACGCAGTATTTT. Its protein product is CASRRSGGNTQYF.

The chain recombines TRBV27 with TRBJ2-7; 8 bases agree with TRBD1. Germline V lookup: CDR1 MNHEY, CDR2 SMNVEV (reference sequence). The CDR3 is made up of 15 amino acids. J gave up 7 bases and V 5 bases, and 13 bases lay outside the gene matches. As DNA, the CDR3 is TGTGCCAGCAGTCCCTGGGACCAGGGGGCGGGTGAGCAGTACTTC. It is translated as CASSPWDQGAGEQYF.

J is TRBJ2-3 and V is TRBV7-9; D remains ambiguous. Trimming pared 5 bases from V and 3 bases from J, leaving 15 bases between. The germline V gene encodes CDR1 SEHNR and CDR2 FQNEAQ (reference sequence). The CDR3 runs 15 residues. The CDR3 here is CASSTTGSGTDTQYF. In DNA, the CDR3 is TGTGCCAGCAGCACGACTGGCAGTGGGACAGATACGCAGTATTTT.